The next 5 T cell receptor beta chains were all read from a single sample in a study of cytomegalovirus exposure and HLA in healthy donors. A multiplex PCR was run with 60 Vbeta primers and 13 Jbeta primers. The repertoire was sequenced with immunoSEQ multiplex PCR; TCRdb's copy has only in-frame clones and lacks some. The sample has roughly 89,000 clones, about two thirds seen once. The sample taken for sequencing was PBMCs. The origin of the receptors is a woman between 45 and 60 years old in good health and CMV-seropositive.

The V call is TRBV28, the J call TRBJ2-4; D call uncertain. CDR1 and CDR2 from the germline V gene are MDHEN and SYDVKM. V lost 2 bases, J lost 0 bases, and 8 bases lay in between. This CDR3 is built from 15 residues. The CDR3 sequence: CASSLIGGAKNIQYF. In DNA form, the CDR3 reads TGTGCCAGCAGTTTAATAGGCGGAGCCAAAAACATTCAGTACTTC.

The chain carries TRBV18 and TRBJ1-2, with TRBD1 as a possible D gene (5 bases). The V gene lost 1 base and the J gene lost 8 bases, with 17 bases spanning the gap. The CDR3 covers 15 residues. Germline V gene data show CDR1 as KGHSH and CDR2 as LQKENI. The CDR3 loop reads CASSPRSGQGEGYTF. In DNA, the CDR3 is TGTGCCAGCTCACCACGGTCGGGCCAGGGCGAAGGCTACACCTTC.

This chain uses TRBV5-5 with TRBJ1-2; maybe TRBD1 (5 bases). In germline, CDR1 is SGHKS, CDR2 YYEKEE (reference sequence). V lost 5 bases and J lost 6, with 11 bases in between. The CDR3 extends over 12 amino acids. The CDR3 spells CASSNSGDGYTF. CDR3 coding DNA: TGTGCCAGCAGTAATTCGGGGGATGGCTACACCTTC.

The V gene is TRBV6-6, the J gene TRBJ1-4; D might be TRBD1 (5 bases). There are 15 residues in the CDR3. Deletions cut 2 bases from V and 3 bases from J, with 10 bases between. Germline V CDR1 and CDR2: MNHNY, SVGAGI (reference sequence). The DNA for the CDR3 is TGTGCCAGCAGTTACGATGGGGGGTCTAATGAAAAACTGTTTTTT. Its protein product is CASSYDGGSNEKLFF.

The chain is built from TRBV30 and TRBJ2-7, with D possibly being TRBD1 (6 bases). The CDR3 runs to 13 residues. Trimming pared 5 bases from V and 5 bases from J, leaving 16 bases between. Germline V CDR1 and CDR2: GTSNPN, SVGIG (reference sequence). CDR3 nucleotide sequence: TGTGCCTGGCTACACACAGGGTTGGACGAGCAGTACTTC. Protein sequence: CAWLHTGLDEQYF.